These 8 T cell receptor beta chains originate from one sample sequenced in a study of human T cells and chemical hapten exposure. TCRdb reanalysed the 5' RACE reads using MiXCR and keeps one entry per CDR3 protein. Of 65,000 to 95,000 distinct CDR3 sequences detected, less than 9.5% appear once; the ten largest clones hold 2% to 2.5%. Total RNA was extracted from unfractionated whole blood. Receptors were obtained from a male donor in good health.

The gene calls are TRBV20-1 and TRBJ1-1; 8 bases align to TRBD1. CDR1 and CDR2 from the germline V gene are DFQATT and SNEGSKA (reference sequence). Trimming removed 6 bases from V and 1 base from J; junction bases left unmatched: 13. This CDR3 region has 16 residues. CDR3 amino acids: CSAPKEGDRTNTEAFF. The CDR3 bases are TGCAGTGCGCCGAAGGAGGGGGACAGGACGAACACTGAAGCTTTCTTT.

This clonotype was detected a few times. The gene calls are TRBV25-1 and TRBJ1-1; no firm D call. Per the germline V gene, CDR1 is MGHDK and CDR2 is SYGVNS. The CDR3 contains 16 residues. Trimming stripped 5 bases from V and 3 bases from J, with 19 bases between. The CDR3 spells CASSRQDHNGDTEAFF. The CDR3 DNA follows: TGTGCCAGCAGTAGACAAGATCATAACGGGGACACTGAAGCTTTCTTT.

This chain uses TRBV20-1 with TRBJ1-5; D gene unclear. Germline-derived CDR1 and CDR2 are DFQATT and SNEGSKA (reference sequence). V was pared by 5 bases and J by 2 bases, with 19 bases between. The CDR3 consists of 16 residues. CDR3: CSAAMSGARGNQPQHF. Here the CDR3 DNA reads TGCAGTGCTGCCATGTCGGGAGCTAGAGGCAATCAGCCCCAGCATTTT.

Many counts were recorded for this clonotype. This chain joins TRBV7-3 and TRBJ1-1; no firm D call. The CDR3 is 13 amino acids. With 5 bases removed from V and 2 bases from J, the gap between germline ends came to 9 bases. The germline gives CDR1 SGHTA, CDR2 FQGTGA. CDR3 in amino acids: CASSRDGNTEAFF. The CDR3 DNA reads TGTGCCAGCAGCCGTGACGGAAACACTGAAGCTTTCTTT.

The CDR3: CSVTDRTNTEAFF. CDR3 in DNA: TGCAGCGTCACTGACAGGACGAACACTGAAGCTTTCTTT. V usage is TRBV29-1 and J usage is TRBJ1-1, with a possible D match to TRBD1 (6 bases). The germline V gene encodes CDR1 SQVTM and CDR2 ANQGSEA. V dropped 6 bases and J dropped 1 base, with 12 bases sitting between them. The CDR3 consists of 13 residues.

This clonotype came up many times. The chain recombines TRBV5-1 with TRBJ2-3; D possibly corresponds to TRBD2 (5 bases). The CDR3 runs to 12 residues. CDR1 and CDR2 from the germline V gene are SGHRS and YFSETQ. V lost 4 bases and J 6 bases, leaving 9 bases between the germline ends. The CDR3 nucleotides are TGCGCCAGCAGCGAGGGCTGGGATACGCAGTATTTT. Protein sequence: CASSEGWDTQYF.

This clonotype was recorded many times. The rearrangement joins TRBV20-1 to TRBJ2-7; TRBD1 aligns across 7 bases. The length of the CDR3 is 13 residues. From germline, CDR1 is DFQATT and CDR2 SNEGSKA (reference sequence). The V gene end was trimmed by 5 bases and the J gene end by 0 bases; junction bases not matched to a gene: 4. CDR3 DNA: TGCAGTGCTGAACAGGGGAGCTCCTACGAGCAGTACTTC. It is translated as CSAEQGSSYEQYF.

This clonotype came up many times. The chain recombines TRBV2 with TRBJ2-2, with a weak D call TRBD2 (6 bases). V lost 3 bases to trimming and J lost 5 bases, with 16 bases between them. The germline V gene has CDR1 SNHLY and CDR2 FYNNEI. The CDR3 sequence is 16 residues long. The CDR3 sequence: CASSDRGLKGTGELFF. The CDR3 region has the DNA TGTGCCAGCAGTGATAGAGGACTAAAGGGGACCGGGGAGCTGTTTTTT.